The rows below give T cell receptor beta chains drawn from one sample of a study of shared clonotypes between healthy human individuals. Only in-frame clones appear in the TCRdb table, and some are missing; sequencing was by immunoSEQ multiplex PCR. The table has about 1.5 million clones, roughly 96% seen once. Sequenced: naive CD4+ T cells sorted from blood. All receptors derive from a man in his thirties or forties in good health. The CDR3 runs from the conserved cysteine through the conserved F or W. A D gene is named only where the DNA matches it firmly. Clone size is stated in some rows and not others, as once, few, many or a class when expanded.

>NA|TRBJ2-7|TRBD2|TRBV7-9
CASSFGTSGRAVFEQYF
TGTGCCAGCAGCTTCGGGACTAGCGGGAGAGCAGTTTTCGAGCAGTACTTC
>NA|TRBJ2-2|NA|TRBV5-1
CASSPTRNTGELFF
TGCGCCAGCAGCCCGACAAGAAACACCGGGGAGCTGTTTTTT
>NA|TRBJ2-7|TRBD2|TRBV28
CASSPRASGRGEQYF
TGTGCCAGCAGTCCCCGGGCTAGCGGGAGGGGTGAGCAGTACTTC
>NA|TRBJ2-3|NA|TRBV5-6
CASSLGLTDTQYF
TGTGCCAGCAGCTTGGGGCTAACAGATACGCAGTATTTT
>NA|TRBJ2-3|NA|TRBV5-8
CASGHNQGDTQYF
TGTGCCAGCGGACACAACCAGGGGGATACGCAGTATTTT
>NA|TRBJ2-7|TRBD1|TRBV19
CASSPSPDRVSYEQYF
TGTGCCAGTAGTCCCTCCCCGGACAGGGTCTCCTACGAGCAGTACTTC
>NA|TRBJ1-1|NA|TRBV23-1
CARSLGGRETNTEAFF
TGCGCCAGGTCCTTGGGAGGGAGGGAGACTAACACTGAAGCTTTCTTT
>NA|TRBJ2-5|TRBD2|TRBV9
CASSPGGGRIPGAQYF
TGTGCCAGCAGCCCCGGGGGGGGTCGCATCCCGGGGGCCCAGTACTTC
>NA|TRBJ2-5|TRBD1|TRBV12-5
CASGAPDRDQETQYF
TGTGCTAGTGGTGCACCAGACAGGGACCAAGAGACCCAGTACTTC
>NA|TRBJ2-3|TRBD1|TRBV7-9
CASRHQQGARTDTQYF
TGTGCCAGCAGACACCAACAGGGGGCGCGAACAGATACGCAGTATTTT
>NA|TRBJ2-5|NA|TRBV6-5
CASSYSQGQETQYF
TGTGCCAGCAGTTACTCCCAGGGTCAAGAGACCCAGTACTTC
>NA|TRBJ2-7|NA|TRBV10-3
CAISAVGQSSYEQYF
TGTGCCATCAGTGCGGTCGGACAGAGTTCCTACGAGCAGTACTTC
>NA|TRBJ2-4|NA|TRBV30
CAWSVGLAKNIQYF
TGTGCCTGGAGTGTAGGTTTAGCCAAAAACATTCAGTACTTC
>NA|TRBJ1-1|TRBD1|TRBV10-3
CAIRETGRDTEAFF
TGTGCCATCAGGGAGACAGGGAGGGACACTGAAGCTTTCTTT
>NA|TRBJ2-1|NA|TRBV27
CASSPSRSTNEQFF
TGTGCCAGCAGTCCCTCAAGGTCTACCAATGAGCAGTTCTTC
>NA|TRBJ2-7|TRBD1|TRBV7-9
CASSQGQNILSYEQYF
TGTGCCAGCAGCCAGGGACAGAATATACTCTCATACGAGCAGTACTTC
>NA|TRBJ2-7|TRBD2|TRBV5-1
CASSTKPGGAPSGRSYEQYF
TGCGCCAGCAGCACAAAACCGGGAGGGGCACCAAGCGGGCGTTCCTACGAGCAGTACTTC
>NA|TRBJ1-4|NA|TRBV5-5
CASSLTGSLEKLFF
TGTGCCAGCAGCTTGACTGGGAGTCTTGAAAAACTGTTTTTT
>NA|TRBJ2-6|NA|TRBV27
CASTQARLGANVLTF
TGTGCCAGCACCCAGGCTCGGCTGGGGGCCAACGTCCTGACTTTC
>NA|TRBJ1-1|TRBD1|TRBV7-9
CASSLGYEGAFAFF
TGTGCCAGCAGCTTGGGTTACGAGGGGGCGTTCGCTTTCTTT
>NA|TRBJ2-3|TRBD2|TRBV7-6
CASSLMAGGPADTQYF
TGTGCCAGCAGCTTAATGGCGGGAGGGCCAGCAGATACGCAGTATTTT
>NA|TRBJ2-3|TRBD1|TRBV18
CASSLLGQGPDTQYF
TGTGCCAGCTCACTCCTCGGACAGGGGCCAGATACGCAGTATTTT
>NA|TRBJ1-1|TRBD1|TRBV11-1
CASSQQDRGATEAFF
TGTGCCAGCAGCCAACAGGACAGGGGAGCCACTGAAGCTTTCTTT
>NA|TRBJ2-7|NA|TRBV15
CATSRDRGAYEQYF
TGTGCCACCAGCAGAGATCGCGGGGCCTACGAGCAGTACTTC
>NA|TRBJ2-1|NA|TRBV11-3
CASSWSSYNEQFF
TGTGCCAGCAGCTGGTCCTCCTACAATGAGCAGTTCTTC
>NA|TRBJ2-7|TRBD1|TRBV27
CASRGQGYYEQYF
TGTGCCAGTAGGGGACAGGGATACTACGAGCAGTACTTC
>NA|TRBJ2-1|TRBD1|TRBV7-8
CASSPPVGQGRFF
TGTGCCAGCAGCCCCCCGGTCGGACAGGGGCGGTTCTTC
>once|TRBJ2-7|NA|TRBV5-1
CASSLAALSDYEQYF
TGCGCCAGCAGCTTGGCGGCCCTTTCAGATTACGAGCAGTACTTC
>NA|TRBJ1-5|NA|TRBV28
CASSSPGVGSNQPQHF
TGTGCCAGCAGTTCCCCCGGCGTAGGGAGCAATCAGCCCCAGCATTTT
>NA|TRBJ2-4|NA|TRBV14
CASSRQTEGDIQYF
TGTGCCAGCAGCCGCCAGACCGAGGGTGACATTCAGTACTTC
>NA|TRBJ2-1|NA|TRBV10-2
CASRDLGRAYNEQFF
TGCGCCAGCAGGGACCTGGGGCGGGCATACAATGAGCAGTTCTTC
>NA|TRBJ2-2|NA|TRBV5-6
CASSFTGYNTGELFF
TGTGCCAGCAGCTTCACAGGGTATAACACCGGGGAGCTGTTTTTT
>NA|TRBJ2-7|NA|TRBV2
CASSVGGRAPYF
TGTGCCAGCAGTGTTGGGGGGCGGGCCCCGTACTTC
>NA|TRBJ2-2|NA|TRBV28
CASSLLPKGTGELFF
TGTGCCAGCAGTTTACTACCCAAGGGGACCGGGGAGCTGTTTTTT
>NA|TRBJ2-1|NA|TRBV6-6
CASVSSSYNEQFF
TGTGCCAGCGTCTCGTCCTCCTACAATGAGCAGTTCTTC
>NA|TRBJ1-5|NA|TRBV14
CASSGDLNQPQHF
TGTGCCAGCAGCGGGGACCTCAATCAGCCCCAGCATTTT
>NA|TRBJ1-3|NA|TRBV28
CASSNLQGFSGNTIYF
TGTGCCAGCAGCAACCTTCAGGGTTTTTCTGGAAACACCATATATTTT
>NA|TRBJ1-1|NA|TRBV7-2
CASRLTDFSGAAGTEAFF
TGTGCCAGCAGGCTCACAGATTTTAGCGGGGCGGCGGGCACTGAAGCTTTCTTT
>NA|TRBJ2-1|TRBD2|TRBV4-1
CASSPLGLAGYNEQFF
TGCGCCAGCAGCCCGCTTGGACTAGCGGGCTACAATGAGCAGTTCTTC
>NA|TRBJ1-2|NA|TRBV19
CASSMGPGMSPRYGYTF
TGTGCCAGTAGTATGGGTCCGGGGATGAGTCCTCGATATGGCTACACCTTC
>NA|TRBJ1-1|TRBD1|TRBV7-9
CASSLPGQIGNTEAFF
TGTGCCAGCAGCTTACCGGGACAGATCGGGAACACTGAAGCTTTCTTT
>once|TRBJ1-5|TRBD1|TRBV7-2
CASSPGDRGLAQHF
TGTGCCAGCAGCCCCGGGGACAGGGGTCTAGCCCAGCATTTT
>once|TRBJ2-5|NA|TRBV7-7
CASSPGGVRETQYF
TGTGCTAGCAGCCCAGGGGGGGTGAGGGAGACCCAGTACTTC
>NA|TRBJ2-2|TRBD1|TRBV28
CASTRTGLSAGELFF
TGTGCCAGCACTAGGACAGGGTTGTCTGCCGGGGAGCTGTTTTTT
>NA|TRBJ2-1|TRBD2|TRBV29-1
CSVEEPGEGHNEQFF
TGCAGCGTTGAAGAGCCCGGGGAGGGCCACAATGAGCAGTTCTTC
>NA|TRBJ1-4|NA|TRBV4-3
CASSQDWGRDGRKLFF
TGCGCCAGCAGCCAAGATTGGGGAAGGGACGGGCGAAAACTGTTTTTT
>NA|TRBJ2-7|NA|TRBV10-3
CAISDPHQTAIYEQYF
TGTGCCATCAGTGACCCGCACCAGACAGCCATCTACGAGCAGTACTTC
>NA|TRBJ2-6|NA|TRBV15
CATSSLGAGGANVLTF
TGTGCCACCAGCAGTTTGGGGGCTGGGGGGGCCAACGTCCTGACTTTC
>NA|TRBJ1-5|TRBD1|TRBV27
CASSLTGGNQPQHF
TGTGCCAGCAGCTTGACAGGGGGAAATCAGCCCCAGCATTTT
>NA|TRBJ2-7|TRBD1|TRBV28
CASTPGQGIRIHYEQYF
TGTGCCAGCACCCCGGGACAGGGGATCCGAATTCACTACGAGCAGTACTTC
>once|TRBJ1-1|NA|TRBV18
CASSPYSGDTEAFF
TGTGCCAGCTCACCATACTCGGGGGACACTGAAGCTTTCTTT
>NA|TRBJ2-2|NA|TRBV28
CASSLRALSSGELFF
TGTGCCAGCAGTTTAAGGGCTCTAAGCTCCGGGGAGCTGTTTTTT
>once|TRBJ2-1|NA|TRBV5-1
CASSLTRVNEQFF
TGCGCCAGCAGCCTAACTAGGGTAAATGAGCAGTTCTTC
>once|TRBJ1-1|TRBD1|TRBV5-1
CASNTDRDTEAFF
TGCGCCAGCAATACCGACAGGGACACTGAAGCTTTCTTT
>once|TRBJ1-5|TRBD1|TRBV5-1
CASSPGQGGMNQPQHF
TGCGCCAGCAGCCCCGGACAGGGTGGGATGAATCAGCCCCAGCATTTT
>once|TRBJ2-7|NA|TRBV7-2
CASSLSLGTYEQYF
TGTGCCAGCAGCCTCTCTCTTGGGACCTACGAGCAGTACTTC
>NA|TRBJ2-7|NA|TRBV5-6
CASSLVPGRTREQYF
TGTGCCAGCAGCTTGGTTCCGGGCCGGACCCGCGAGCAGTACTTC